These T cell receptor beta chains were read from a single sample in a study of CD8 T cells in ankylosing spondylitis. TCRdb called the 5' RACE reads again in MiXCR, with one record for every CDR3 protein. Counted here are 100,000 or so distinct CDR3 sequences, approximately 25% occurring once; the ten biggest clones make up roughly an eighth. The specimen sequenced was synovial fluid, either unsorted or a sorted T cell fraction (not recorded which). The receptors stem from a male donor with ankylosing spondylitis. CDR3s leave out the opening cysteine and the closing phenylalanine or tryptophan. D genes are given only for firm matches. The size of a clone is reported for some rows only, either as once, few or many, or as a class for expanded clones.

V,J,size,D,CDR3
TRBV30,TRBJ2-5,NA,NA,AWSPQGRQETQY
TRBV3-1,TRBJ1-6,NA,NA,ASSQVGYGSPLH
TRBV7-2,TRBJ1-2,many,NA,ASSSQRSGYT
TRBV7-2,TRBJ1-3,NA,NA,ASSLVGPGDTIY
TRBV10-3,TRBJ2-7,NA,TRBD1,AISERGTGVDEQY
TRBV10-3,TRBJ2-5,NA,NA,AISDGPKETQY
TRBV5-1,TRBJ2-2,NA,NA,ASSSGSYTGELF
TRBV5-4,TRBJ2-2,few,TRBD2,ASSLAGTASSGMGPGELF
TRBV10-3,TRBJ2-3,many,NA,AISERSGTTDTQY
TRBV18,TRBJ1-2,few,NA,ASSPRQAPPYGYT
TRBV29-1,TRBJ1-1,NA,NA,SVQDSRRNTEAF
TRBV7-9,TRBJ2-7,few,TRBD1,ASGTGVGIFSVSQY
TRBV4-2,TRBJ1-6,many,NA,ASSQKLPSPLH
TRBV7-9,TRBJ1-1,few,NA,ASSFDKNTEAF
TRBV7-2,TRBJ1-2,many,NA,ASSPDRREGYT
TRBV11-3,TRBJ2-5,NA,NA,ASNGANQETQY
TRBV4-1,TRBJ2-2,NA,NA,ASSFSPGGNTGELF
TRBV10-3,TRBJ1-4,few,NA,AISESYPEKLF
TRBV5-1,TRBJ2-1,once,TRBD2,ASSFTWGGNEQF
TRBV24-1,TRBJ2-6,NA,NA,ATSDSRLNSGANVLT
TRBV4-2,TRBJ2-2,NA,TRBD2,ASSQGLAGGWGELF
TRBV18,TRBJ2-2,few,TRBD1,ASSSGQGDTGELF
TRBV12-3/TRBV12-4,TRBJ2-2,many,NA,ASSRGLVTGELF
TRBV6-1,TRBJ2-5,NA,TRBD2,ASSEGLLAGGGLETQY
TRBV12-3/TRBV12-4,TRBJ1-5,few,NA,ASSLFLGAEQPQH
TRBV20-1,TRBJ2-4,few,NA,SIQEGVIAKNIQY
TRBV2,TRBJ2-5,many,NA,ASSDVGQETQY
TRBV7-9,TRBJ2-5,NA,NA,ASSHLLDSSQETQY
TRBV4-2,TRBJ1-1,NA,TRBD1,ASSPTGGAGTPGAEAF
TRBV27,TRBJ2-2,few,TRBD2,ASRTAGGPAGELF
TRBV20-1,TRBJ1-4,NA,NA,SVSYQPNEKLF
TRBV29-1,TRBJ2-3,few,TRBD1,SVDWDRVDTQY
TRBV4-1,TRBJ1-2,NA,NA,ASSQERVNYGYT
TRBV6-1,TRBJ2-3,few,NA,ASRFITDTQY
TRBV5-1,TRBJ1-1,few,TRBD1,ASSSFSQEQGRGAF
TRBV7-9,TRBJ2-2,NA,NA,AVISVATNTGELF
TRBV5-1,TRBJ2-1,NA,TRBD1,ASSSSPPGQGLGNEQF